Sequencing of this T cell receptor beta chain was carried out in a study of cytomegalovirus exposure and HLA in healthy donors. It was with 60 Vbeta and 13 Jbeta primers that the PCR ran. Libraries were prepared by immunoSEQ multiplex PCR; TCRdb keeps only in-frame clonotypes and omits some of them. The sample records 150,000 to 200,000 clones, over 75% being singletons. Sequences were obtained from PBMCs. The clonotype comes from a man between 18 and 29 years old in good health and CMV-seronegative.

The CDR3 DNA reads as TGTGCCAGCAGCTTAGTTCAGGGTAGACACGAGCAGTACTTC. Protein product: CASSLVQGRHEQYF. The V and J genes are TRBV7-9 and TRBJ2-7; TRBD1 is a possible D gene (5 bases). The CDR3 covers 14 residues. CDR1 is SEHNR and CDR2 is FQNEAQ in the germline V gene (reference sequence). V was shortened by 1 base and J by 5 bases, with 12 bases between the two germline ends.